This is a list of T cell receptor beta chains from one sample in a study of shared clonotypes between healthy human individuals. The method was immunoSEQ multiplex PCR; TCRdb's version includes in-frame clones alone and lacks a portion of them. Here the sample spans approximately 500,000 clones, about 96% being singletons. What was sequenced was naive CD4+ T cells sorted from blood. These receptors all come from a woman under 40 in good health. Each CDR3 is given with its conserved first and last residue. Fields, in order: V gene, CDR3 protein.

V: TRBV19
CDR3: CASSGRRGDSYEQYF

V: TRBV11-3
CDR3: CASSSARGGEAFF

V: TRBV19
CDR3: CASSGGGTGSHEQYF

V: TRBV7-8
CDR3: CASSFRDSPTGELFF

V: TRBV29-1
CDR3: CSGRLAGGETQYF

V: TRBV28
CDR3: CATSDRLYGYTF

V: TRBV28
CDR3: CASSPLWAGGRSWEQYF

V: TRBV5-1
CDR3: CASSLDANYGYTF

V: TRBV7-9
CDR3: CASSPLVSGSAETQYF

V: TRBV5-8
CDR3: CASSLGDRDGEKLFF

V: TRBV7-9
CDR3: CASSLVGGRGNTEAFF

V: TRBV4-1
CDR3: CASALGQLETQYF

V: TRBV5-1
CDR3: CASSKTGQEGANVLTF

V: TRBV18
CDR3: CASSPPAQRPQETQYF

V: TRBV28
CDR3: CASSDPGTSNYGYTF

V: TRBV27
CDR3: CASSLLGLAGNNEQFF

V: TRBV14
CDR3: CASREEENEQYF

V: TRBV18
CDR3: CASSFVGTSTDTQYF

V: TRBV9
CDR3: CASIPTTGVGNGYTF

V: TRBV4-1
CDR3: CASSQAGGPYEQYF

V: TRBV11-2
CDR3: CASSLLVPNTGELFF

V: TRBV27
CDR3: CAKYKRQGARDIQYF

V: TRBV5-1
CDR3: CASSFRSRDLSGETQYF

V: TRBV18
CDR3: CASSPEGFNTGELFF

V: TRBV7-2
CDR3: CASSLGTGGNLGNTIYF

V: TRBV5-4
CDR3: CASSKEGRRTNSPLHF

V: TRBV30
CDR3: CAWSGISTGYTF

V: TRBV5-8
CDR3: CASSLFYGPHQPQHF

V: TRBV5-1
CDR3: CASSSRDRGRTEAFF

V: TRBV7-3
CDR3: CASSLCLGAQGGIFSNQPQHF

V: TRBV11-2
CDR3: CASSPSGKGVEQYF

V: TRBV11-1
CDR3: CASSSPTGELFF

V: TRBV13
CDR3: CASSLGRRNTEAFF

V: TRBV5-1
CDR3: CASSFGQGGTDTQYF

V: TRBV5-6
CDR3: CASSLTYSPLHF

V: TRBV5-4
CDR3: CASSPSGTSAYEQYF

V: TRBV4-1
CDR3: CASSQGRRSSPDTQYF

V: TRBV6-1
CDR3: CASTLNGGTNIQYF

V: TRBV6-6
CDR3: CASSYGTENTEAFF

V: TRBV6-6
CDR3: CASRTGGYGYTF

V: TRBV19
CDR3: CASRLQGDLESYEQYF

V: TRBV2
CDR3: CASVGAGGSYEQYF

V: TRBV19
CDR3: CASSNLGGITYEQYF

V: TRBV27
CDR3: CALSDSSYEQYF

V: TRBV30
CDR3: CAWSVVEQETQYF

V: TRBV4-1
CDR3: CASSQGWGTSTDTQYF

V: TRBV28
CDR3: CASSLGQQRTEAFF

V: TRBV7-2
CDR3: CASSARDSGLGANVLTF

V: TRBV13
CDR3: CASSLERERGNTEAFF

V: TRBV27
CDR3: CASSRWTPTQETQYF

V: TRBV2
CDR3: CASRTYQETQYF

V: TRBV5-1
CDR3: CASSLAGQGTGELFF

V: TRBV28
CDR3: CASSLPQGVAETQYF

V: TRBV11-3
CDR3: CASSIKVTPIQLQYF

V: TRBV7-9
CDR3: CASSLVGQGDSPLHF

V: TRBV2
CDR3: CASRPGLADSGTQYF

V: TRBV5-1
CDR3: CASSLAAGSEAFF